This TCR beta chain was documented in a study of OX40 agonist ivuxolimab in advanced cancers. Overall study results and limits: CD4+ and CD8+ blood T cells expanded clonally by week 6 at 0.1 to 3.0 mg/kg. In general, CD8+ T cells held more expanded clones than CD4+ did, on average.

With respect to this clone: Its antigen is not identified.

CDR1 and CDR2 from the germline V gene are MNHEY and SVGAGI. CDR3 length: 14 residues. Trimming pared 4 bases from V and 5 bases from J, leaving 15 bases between. The study sampled blood at baseline, cycle 4 day 1, and cycle 7 day 1. Sequencing used immunoSEQ multiplex PCR; TCRdb keeps in-frame clones, though not all of them. The sample consists of some 70,000 clones, roughly 84% of them appearing once. The receptor was derived from an adult with an advanced solid tumor such as melanoma, head and neck, liver or kidney cancer. V is TRBV6-5 and J is TRBJ2-7; tentative D call: TRBD1 (5 bases). Sequenced material: CD4+ or CD8+ T cells sorted from blood, taken in a trial of the OX40 agonist ivuxolimab. Here the CDR3 reads CASSFRVGVDEQYF. Written as DNA, the CDR3 is TGTGCCAGCAGTTTCAGGGTTGGAGTGGACGAGCAGTACTTC.